The present entry profiles one TCR beta chain with its context. The data were obtained in a study of control samples from healthy donors and cancer patients. Libraries were prepared by immunoSEQ multiplex PCR; TCRdb keeps only in-frame clonotypes and omits some of them. The sample holds 200,000 or so clones, 85% to 95% seen once. The V segment lost 5 bases and the J segment 3 bases; nucleotides outside the gene matches: 8. The CDR3 totals 15 residues. The V gene's germline CDR1 is SGHTA and CDR2 FQGTGA. This TCR came from a man aged 45-65 years in good health. The sequenced sample was blood. The V call is TRBV7-3, the J call TRBJ2-7, with 9 positions matching TRBD1. The CDR3 protein is CASSPGQGRIYEQYF. CDR3 bases: TGTGCCAGCAGCCCCGGACAGGGGCGCATCTACGAGCAGTACTTC.